The entry below gives a single T cell receptor beta chain sequence along with its context. Its cognate antigen is unknown. V shed 5 bases and J 3 bases; nucleotides not matched to a gene: 10. Germline CDR1 is LNHDA and CDR2 is SQIVND (reference sequence). The CDR3 has 15 amino acids. This entry comes from a study of cytomegalovirus exposure and HLA in healthy donors. Amplification used 60 Vbeta primers and 13 Jbeta primers. This table comes from immunoSEQ multiplex PCR, and its TCRdb copy is limited to in-frame clones, with some not included. The sample lists 200,000 to 250,000 clones, under 85% occurring once. Study conclusions and caveats: Indistinguishability led to the exclusion of some V segments, TRBV6-2 and TRBV6-3 included.

This TCR was sampled from a man aged 50 to 60 in good health and CMV-seronegative. The sample taken for sequencing was PBMCs. The chain links TRBV19 to TRBJ2-7, with 7 positions matching TRBD1. The CDR3 nucleotides are TGTGCCAGTAGTCCTTTAACAGGGGCCATCTACGAGCAGTACTTC. This codes for CASSPLTGAIYEQYF.